What follows is one TCR beta chain and its context. What it binds is unknown. The sample belongs to a study of cytomegalovirus exposure and HLA in healthy donors. The study, taken as a whole, reports: The study dropped some indistinguishable V segments, TRBV6-2 and TRBV6-3 among them. Many donors carried some public TCRs, although rarity characterized most TCR sequences. In a later analysis, across HLA loci, associated TCR counts were highest for DRB1, lowest for HLA-C.

Trimming left V 0 bases short and J 6 bases short, with 8 bases between. CDR1 and CDR2 from the germline V gene are SEHNR and FQNEAQ (reference sequence). The CDR3 runs to 13 residues. The PCR made use of 60 Vbeta and 13 Jbeta primers. Clones were sequenced by immunoSEQ multiplex PCR, and TCRdb holds only the in-frame ones, with some missing. The profile shows about 120,000 clones, around 72% of them singletons. The rearrangement uses TRBV7-9 and TRBJ1-2, with no clear D. Sequencing used PBMCs. The clonotype originates from a woman between 50 and 59 years old in good health and CMV-seropositive. The DNA of the CDR3 is TGTGCCAGCAGCTTAGCTGAGGGTAATGGCTACACCTTC. Its protein product is CASSLAEGNGYTF.